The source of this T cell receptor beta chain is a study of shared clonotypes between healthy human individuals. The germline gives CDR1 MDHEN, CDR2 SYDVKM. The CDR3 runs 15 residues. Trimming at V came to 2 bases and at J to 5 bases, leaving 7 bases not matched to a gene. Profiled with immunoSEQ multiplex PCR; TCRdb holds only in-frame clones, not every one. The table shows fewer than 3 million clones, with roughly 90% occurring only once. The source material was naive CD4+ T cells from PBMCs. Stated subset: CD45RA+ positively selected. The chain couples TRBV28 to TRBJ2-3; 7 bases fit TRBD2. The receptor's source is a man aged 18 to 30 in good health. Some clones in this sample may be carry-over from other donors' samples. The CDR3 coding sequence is TGTGCCAGCAGTTTACGGGGGAGGGCGGAAGATACGCAGTATTTT. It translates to CASSLRGRAEDTQYF. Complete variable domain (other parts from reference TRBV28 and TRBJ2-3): DVKVTQSSRYLVKRTGEKVFLECVQDMDHENMFWYRQDPGLGLRLIYFSYDVKMKEKGDIPEGYSVSREKKERFSLILESASTNQTSMYLCASSLRGRAEDTQYFGPGTRLTVL.